Listed here is a single TCR beta chain. CDR3 length: 18 residues. Trimming stripped 2 bases from V and 7 bases from J, with 23 bases between. Germline CDR1 is SGHAT and CDR2 is FQDESV (reference sequence). This sample stems from a study of shared T cell receptors in the human thymus. The method was immunoSEQ multiplex PCR; TCRdb's version includes in-frame clones alone and lacks a portion of them. This sample has a few hundred thousand clones, with more than 85% found just once. This clonotype was sampled from a human donor. The chain joins TRBV11-1 to TRBJ1-4; D remains ambiguous. Sample: thymocytes. DNA for the CDR3: TGTGCCAGCAGCTTATTTCCGCGCGGGAAGCCCCGAGGTGAAAAACTGTTTTTT. Amino acid sequence: CASSLFPRGKPRGEKLFF.